The clone carrying this T cell receptor beta chain has more than one count but fewer than ten. The antigen is undetermined. This CDR3 contains 13 residues. Germline lookup yields CDR1 LNHDA and CDR2 SQIVND (reference sequence). V was shortened by 9 bases and J by 2 bases, with 11 bases between the two germline ends. These data are taken from a study of CD8+CD57+ T cells in acquired aplastic anemia. About the research overall: Mean yield of DNA from sorted CD4+ and CD8+ cells was about 3.2 ug. Study-wide results and limits: Controls did not differ significantly from patients in CD8+ Simpson's diversity.

Genomic DNA provided the template from which TCR beta VDJ and CDR3 profiles were obtained. TCRdb re-called the reads through MiXCR, storing one row per CDR3 protein. The sample lists 150,000 to 200,000 distinct CDR3 sequences, roughly 48% occurring once. This receptor was identified in a human donor in good health. The V gene is TRBV19, the J gene TRBJ2-1, with D perhaps TRBD1 (6 bases). The sequencing input was sorted CD4+, CD8+, or CD8+CD57+ T cells (not recorded which) from PBMCs. The CDR3 DNA sequence: TGTGCCAGCTTCGACAGGCCCTACAATGAGCAGTTCTTC. It is translated as CASFDRPYNEQFF.